This T cell receptor beta chain was profiled in a study of blood T cell repertoires in COVID-19. In the original workflow: Nucleated cell number was recorded as an estimate derived from reference gene primer amplification. Produced via immunoSEQ multiplex PCR; TCRdb's table is partial and in-frame only. Clone size and the V and J calls come from that table; the DNA yielded D and trimming. This table has approximately 440,000 clones, about nine tenths appearing once. This CDR3 contains 14 residues. CDR1 is LNHDA and CDR2 is SQIVND in the germline V gene (reference sequence). The V gene lost 6 bases and the J gene lost 3 bases, with 12 bases spanning the gap. Cohort allocation depended upon clinical history that participants reported.

The V gene is TRBV19, the J gene TRBJ1-5, with D possibly TRBD1 on 6 matching bases. The sequenced sample consisted of PBMCs or T cells enriched from blood (not recorded which). This sequence was found in a man in his late teens or twenties who had recovered from COVID-19. CDR3 nucleotide sequence: TGTGCCAGTAGCCGTGGACAGTACAATCAGCCCCAGCATTTT. It yields the protein CASSRGQYNQPQHF. Based on the CDR3 plus reference TRBV19 and TRBJ1-5, the full variable domain is DGGITQSPKYLFRKEGQNVTLSCEQNLNHDAMYWYRQDPGQGLRLIYYSQIVNDFQKGDIAEGYSVSREKKESFPLTVTSAQKNPTAFYLCASSRGQYNQPQHFGDGTRLSIL.